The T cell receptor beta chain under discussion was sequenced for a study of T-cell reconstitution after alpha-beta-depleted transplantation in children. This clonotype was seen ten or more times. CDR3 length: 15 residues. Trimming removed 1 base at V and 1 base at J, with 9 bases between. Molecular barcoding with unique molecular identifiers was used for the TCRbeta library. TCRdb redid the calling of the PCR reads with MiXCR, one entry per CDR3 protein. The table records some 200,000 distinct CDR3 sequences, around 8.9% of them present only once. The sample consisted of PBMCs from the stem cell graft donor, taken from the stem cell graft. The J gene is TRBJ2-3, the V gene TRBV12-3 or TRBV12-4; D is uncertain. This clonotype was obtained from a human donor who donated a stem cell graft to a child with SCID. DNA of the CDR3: TGTGCCAGCAGTTTAGAAGTGGCGGGCACAGATACGCAGTATTTT. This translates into CASSLEVAGTDTQYF.